This TCR beta chain emerged from a study of blood T cell repertoires in COVID-19. The CDR3 covers 12 residues. V lost 4 bases and J 1 base, leaving 4 bases between the germline ends. Germline V gives CDR1 LGHNT, CDR2 FRNRAP. The assay was immunoSEQ multiplex PCR, and TCRdb's table has in-frame clones only and misses some. The table includes 120,000 or so clones, 80% to 85% detected once. The sequence came from a woman aged 25 to 45 who had recovered from COVID-19. The gene calls are TRBV12-5 and TRBJ1-2; unclear D gene. The specimen sequenced was PBMCs or T cells enriched from blood (not recorded which). The CDR3 sequence: CASGSFNYGYTF. The DNA of the CDR3 is TGTGCTAGTGGTTCCTTTAACTATGGCTACACCTTC.